This T cell receptor beta chain was recorded in a study of technical replicates of blood from a handful of donors. Trimming took 4 bases from V and 1 from J; bases not matched to a gene: 7. The CDR3 runs to 16 residues. From germline, CDR1 is SGDLS and CDR2 YYNGEE. Here immunoSEQ multiplex PCR was the method, and the copy in TCRdb shows in-frame clones only, minus some. The table has roughly 80,000 clones, around 96% seen once. This chain joins TRBV9 and TRBJ2-3; 9 nucleotides line up with TRBD2. The source is a human donor in good health. The sample consisted of T cells isolated from PBMCs. The DNA for the CDR3 is TGTGCCAGCAGCACCAGCGGGGGGCGGGGCACAGATACGCAGTATTTT. Its translation is CASSTSGGRGTDTQYF.